This T cell receptor beta chain was sequenced in a study of cytomegalovirus exposure and HLA in healthy donors. Study observations and caveats: The study found most TCR sequences rare, yet found some public TCRs in many donors. The study labeled 164 TCR beta chains cytomegalovirus-associated.

The validation cohort, a group of over a hundred subjects, included the donors and was separate from the approximately 680-subject first cohort. Germline CDR1 is SEHNR and CDR2 is FQNEAQ (reference sequence). V lost 5 bases to trimming and J lost 5 bases, with 12 bases between them. The CDR3 length is 13 residues. Measured with immunoSEQ multiplex PCR; TCRdb has only the in-frame clones, and not every one. The sample shows 150,000 to 200,000 clones, approximately 85% of them seen only once. This clone was recorded only once. Its antigen is as yet unknown. The clonotype was recovered from a woman aged 18-29 years in good health and CMV-seronegative. The sequencing input was PBMCs. The chain is built from TRBV7-9 and TRBJ1-1, with TRBD1 as a possible D gene (5 bases). The CDR3 here is CASSPAGGTEAFF. The CDR3 DNA sequence: TGTGCCAGCAGCCCGGCGGGGGGTACTGAAGCTTTCTTT.